The TCR beta chain described here comes from a study of control samples from healthy donors and cancer patients. Germline CDR1 MNHEY, CDR2 SVGAGI. CDR3 size: 15 residues. The ends were cut back, 0 bases at V and 3 bases at J, with 10 bases in the middle. The method was immunoSEQ multiplex PCR; TCRdb's version includes in-frame clones alone and lacks a portion of them. The data show about 170,000 clones, roughly 91% seen once. This clonotype originated in a woman aged 25 to 45 in good health. What was sequenced was blood. The rearrangement links TRBV6-5 to TRBJ2-3; tentative D call: TRBD2 (5 bases). In nucleotides, the CDR3 is TGTGCCAGCAGTTACTCGCCCACTAGAACAGATACGCAGTATTTT. It codes for CASSYSPTRTDTQYF.